This T cell receptor beta chain was identified during a study of early T cells in non-severe SARS-CoV-2 infection. Study in general: Unsorted whole blood bulk RNA was sequenced, with unpaired chains.

Remarks on this clonotype: Its target is not known.

In the library, individual cDNA molecules carried attached unique molecular identifiers. TCRdb ran MiXCR on the 5' RACE reads and lists one entry per CDR3 protein. Of about 110,000 distinct CDR3 sequences in the sample, 9.5% to 13% were seen once. V lost 4 bases to trimming and J lost 8 bases; unmatched junction nucleotides: 1. This CDR3 has 12 amino acids. Per the germline V gene, CDR1 is SGHTA and CDR2 is FQGTGA. Findings of the study overall: VDJdb matching skewed toward anti-spike CD8 responses, missing private and CD4 specificities.

Sequencing was performed on whole blood. V and J are TRBV7-3 and TRBJ2-1, with TRBD1 identical over 8 bases. The sequence came from an adult who was a healthcare worker with PCR-confirmed SARS-CoV-2 infection or an uninfected control (not recorded which). The CDR3 DNA reads as TGTGCCAGCAGCTCGGACAGGGATGAGCAGTTCTTC. Protein sequence: CASSSDRDEQFF.